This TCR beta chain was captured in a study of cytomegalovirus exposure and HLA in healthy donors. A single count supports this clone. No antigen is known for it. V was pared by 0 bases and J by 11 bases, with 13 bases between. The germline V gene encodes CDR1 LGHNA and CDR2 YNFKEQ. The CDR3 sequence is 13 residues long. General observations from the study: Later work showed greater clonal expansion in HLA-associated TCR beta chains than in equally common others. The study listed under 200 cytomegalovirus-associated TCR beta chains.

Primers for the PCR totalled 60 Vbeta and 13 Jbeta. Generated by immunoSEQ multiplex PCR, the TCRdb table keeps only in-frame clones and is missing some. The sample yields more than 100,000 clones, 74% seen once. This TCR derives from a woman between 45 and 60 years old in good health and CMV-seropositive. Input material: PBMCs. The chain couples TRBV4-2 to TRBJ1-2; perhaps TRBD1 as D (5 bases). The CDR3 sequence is CASSQDLQGRYTF. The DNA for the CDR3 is TGTGCCAGCAGCCAAGACCTCCAGGGAAGGTACACCTTC.